This T cell receptor (beta chain) is drawn from a study of graft-versus-host responses after intestinal transplantation. Concerning this clone itself: Its target is not known.

Sequenced by immunoSEQ multiplex PCR; TCRdb stores in-frame clones only, minus some. The data show 85,000 to 90,000 clones, around 90% seen once. Per the germline V gene, CDR1 is WSHSY and CDR2 is SAAADI. The V and J ends lost 7 bases and 8 bases respectively, with 11 bases between them. There are 11 residues in the CDR3. The chain combines TRBV10-2 with TRBJ1-1; the D gene is possibly TRBD1 (5 bases). The receptor comes from a human donor who received an intestinal transplant. Sequencing was performed on unstimulated CD4+ T cells sorted from spleen or lymph node cells, taken before intestinal transplant. CDR3 loop: CASNHRKEAFF. CDR3 sequence (DNA): TGCGCCAGCAATCACAGGAAAGAAGCTTTCTTT.